The entry below describes one T cell receptor beta chain. The antigen remains undetermined. This entry belongs to a study of cytomegalovirus exposure and HLA in healthy donors. At the level of the study: An early release of data contained about 85 million unique TCRs, which came from HLA-typed donors. Overall study findings and caveats: In a later analysis, the majority of CMV-associated beta chains seemingly showed HLA restriction. Productive rates of about 87% or about 30% were seen for most TCR beta V segments in an earlier analysis.

With 60 Vbeta and 13 Jbeta primers, the PCR was carried out. Libraries were prepared by immunoSEQ multiplex PCR; TCRdb keeps only in-frame clonotypes and omits some of them. Here the sample table reports about 120,000 clones. The sequenced material came from PBMCs. The TCR originated in a woman aged 40 to 49 in good health and CMV-seropositive.

CDR3 bases: TGTGCCAGCAGCCCCTGGGCCGCAACTAATGAAAAACTGTTTTTT. It translates to CASSPWAATNEKLFF. V is TRBV7-2 and J is TRBJ1-4; D gene unclear. The CDR3 runs to 15 residues. Trimming removed 5 bases from V and 0 bases from J, with 10 bases in between. The germline V gene encodes CDR1 SGHTA and CDR2 FQGNSA. The entire variable domain, with the rest obtained from reference TRBV7-2 and TRBJ1-4, is as follows: GAGVSQSPSNKVTEKGKDVELRCDPISGHTALYWYRQSLGQGLEFLIYFQGNSAPDKSGLPSDRFSAERTGGSVSTLTIQRTQQEDSAVYLCASSPWAATNEKLFFGSGTQLSVL.